This entry lists 28 T cell receptor beta chains sequenced from one sample in a study of blood T cell repertoires in COVID-19. The protocol was immunoSEQ multiplex PCR, while the TCRdb copy is restricted to in-frame clones and leaves out a portion. The sample lists just under 350,000 clones, 80% to 90% occurring once. The sample comprised peripheral blood. The receptor source for this set is a woman aged 45-65 years with COVID-19, enrolled during active disease.

The chain links TRBV5-5 to TRBJ2-7; 11 nucleotides match TRBD1. The V gene's germline CDR1 is SGHKS and CDR2 YYEKEE (reference sequence). J was trimmed by 1 base and V by 3 bases; bases with no gene match: 3. The CDR3 is 15 amino acids. This chain's CDR3 is CASSSGQGASYEQYF. The DNA for the CDR3 is TGTGCCAGCAGCTCCGGACAGGGGGCGTCCTACGAGCAGTACTTC.

The chain is built from TRBV11-2 and TRBJ2-2; D is undetermined. The V gene lost 2 bases and the J gene lost 7 bases, with 2 bases spanning the gap. Germline V lookup: CDR1 SGHAT, CDR2 FQNNGV. The CDR3 sequence is 11 residues long. The CDR3 coding sequence is TGTGCCAGCAGCTTACACGGGGAGCTGTTTTTT. It codes for CASSLHGELFF.

V is TRBV7-8 and J is TRBJ2-1; maybe TRBD2 (5 bases). Trimming removed 5 bases from V and 4 bases from J, with 18 bases in between. The CDR3 loop spans 16 amino acids. The V gene's germline CDR1 is SGHVS and CDR2 FQNEAQ. The chain's CDR3 is CASSRLPGGSYNEQFF. CDR3 DNA sequence: TGTGCCAGCAGCCGGCTACCTGGCGGGTCATACAATGAGCAGTTCTTC.

This rearrangement joins TRBV15 to TRBJ1-3; 9 nucleotides agree with TRBD1. The CDR3 runs to 16 residues. Looked up from germline, CDR1 is LNHNV and CDR2 is YYDKDF (reference sequence). J was trimmed by 3 bases and V by 1 base; bases with no gene match: 4. Here the CDR3 reads CATSRVQGAFGNTIYF. DNA for the CDR3: TGTGCCACCAGCAGAGTACAGGGGGCATTTGGAAACACCATATATTTT.

The V call is TRBV10-3, the J call TRBJ2-1; 15 bases align to TRBD2. This CDR3 region has 15 residues. Germline V gives CDR1 ENHRY, CDR2 SYGVKD. V trimming: 4 bases; J trimming: 8 bases; junction bases outside the gene matches: 3. The CDR3 bases are TGTGCCATCAGTGTCGGACTAGCGGGAGGGGATGAGCAGTTCTTC. Protein product: CAISVGLAGGDEQFF.

The genes are TRBV10-3 and TRBJ2-5; 8 bases are a match to TRBD1. Germline V gene sequence: CDR1 ENHRY, CDR2 SYGVKD. The CDR3 is 14 amino acids. After removal of 3 bases from V and 5 bases from J, the junction contained 5 bases not matched to a gene. CDR3 bases: TGTGCCATCAGTGAAGGGCAGGGGGCCGAGACCCAGTACTTC. This sequence encodes CAISEGQGAETQYF.

V usage is TRBV6-5 and J usage is TRBJ2-7, with 8 bases identical to TRBD2. The V gene end was trimmed by 8 bases and the J gene end by 2 bases; junction bases not matched to a gene: 5. Germline V gene data show CDR1 as MNHEY and CDR2 as SVGAGI. The CDR3 spans 13 residues. In DNA, the CDR3 is TGTGCCAGCGGTAGCGGGACCACCTACGAGCAGTACTTC. Residues: CASGSGTTYEQYF.

This chain uses TRBV19 with TRBJ1-4; 7 nucleotides match TRBD1. Unmatched junction bases numbered 11, after V lost 6 bases and J lost 7 bases. The CDR3 contains 15 residues. Per germline, CDR1 LNHDA and CDR2 SQIVND (reference sequence). The CDR3 reads CASSSGAAGGEKLFF. The CDR3 DNA reads TGTGCCAGTAGCTCAGGGGCGGCAGGGGGTGAAAAACTGTTTTTT.

V and J are TRBV4-2 and TRBJ2-7; TRBD1 matches 12 bases. The germline V gene encodes CDR1 LGHNA and CDR2 YNFKEQ. V was clipped by 3 bases and J by 7 bases; unmatched bases: 7. This CDR3 has 15 amino acids. CDR3 sequence (DNA): TGTGCCAGCAGCCACCAGGGACAGGGGGCGAGGGAGCAGTACTTC. Protein sequence: CASSHQGQGAREQYF.

In this sample, this clone turned up a few times. The CDR3 DNA reads as TGTGCCAGCAGGGACCTGACAGGCCGCTCCTACGAGCAGTACTTC. Translated, it gives CASRDLTGRSYEQYF. J is TRBJ2-7 and V is TRBV6-5, with D possibly being TRBD1 (6 bases). Germline V gene data show CDR1 as MNHEY and CDR2 as SVGAGI. Trimming took off 6 bases at V and 0 bases at J, with 15 bases between the two ends. The CDR3 covers 15 residues.

This chain joins TRBV3-1 (or the pseudogene TRBV3-2) and TRBJ1-3; TRBD1 aligns across 8 bases. The CDR3 runs to 14 residues. Germline V CDR1 and CDR2: LGHDT, YNNKEL (reference sequence). Unmatched junction bases numbered 4, after V lost 6 bases and J lost 3 bases. The CDR3 DNA is TGTGCCAGCAGGGACAGGGAGTTTGGAAACACCATATATTTT. Protein sequence: CASRDREFGNTIYF.

V gene TRBV6-5 combines with J gene TRBJ1-6; D gene uncertain. This CDR3 has 13 amino acids. The germline V and J ends were trimmed by 1 base and 11 bases, with 9 bases remaining between them. The germline V gene encodes CDR1 MNHEY and CDR2 SVGAGI. As DNA, the CDR3 is TGTGCCAGCAGTTACTATCTAGGTACACCCCTCCACTTT. Its translation: CASSYYLGTPLHF.

The chain carries TRBV6-5 and TRBJ1-5; D is ambiguous. CDR1 and CDR2 (germline): MNHEY, SVGAGI. CDR3 length: 14 amino acids. Trimming cost V 6 bases and J 4 bases, with 13 bases left between them. The CDR3 reads CASRENTANQPQHF. In DNA, the CDR3 is TGTGCCAGCAGAGAGAATACAGCTAATCAGCCCCAGCATTTT.

As DNA, the CDR3 is TGTGCCAGCAGCCCAGGGGTGTACGAGCAGTACTTC. It translates to CASSPGVYEQYF. The chain joins TRBV5-5 to TRBJ2-7; tentatively, D is TRBD1 (6 bases). The CDR3 contains 12 residues. V was pared by 4 bases and J by 4 bases, with 9 bases between. CDR1 and CDR2 (germline): SGHKS, YYEKEE (reference sequence).

V is TRBV18 and J is TRBJ2-3; D not certain. The CDR3 totals 15 residues. CDR1 and CDR2 (germline): KGHSH, LQKENI. V lost 2 bases and J 4 bases, leaving 13 bases between the germline ends. CDR3 in DNA: TGTGCCAGCTCACCAATAGCAGACTCCCCAGATACGCAGTATTTT. Translating gives CASSPIADSPDTQYF.

The chain uses TRBV4-3 and TRBJ1-2; tentative D call: TRBD1 (6 bases). Trimming left V 0 bases short and J 1 base short, with 15 bases between. Germline V gives CDR1 LGHNA, CDR2 YSLEER. The CDR3 is 17 residues long. In nucleotides, the CDR3 is TGCGCCAGCAGCCAAGATCAGGGGCCTAGACTTAACTATGGCTACACCTTC. It yields the protein CASSQDQGPRLNYGYTF.

This clone was found once. This chain uses TRBV3-1 (or the pseudogene TRBV3-2) with TRBJ2-4; 10 positions agree with TRBD1. J lost 7 bases, V lost 3 bases, and 15 bases had no gene match. Germline V lookup: CDR1 LGHDT, CDR2 YNNKEL (reference sequence). This CDR3 has 18 residues. The CDR3 sequence: CASSHRLAGTGVRNIQYF. DNA for the CDR3: TGTGCCAGCAGCCACCGACTCGCCGGGACAGGGGTCCGGAACATTCAGTACTTC.

This chain joins TRBV15 and TRBJ2-3; D is undetermined. CDR1 is LNHNV, CDR2 YYDKDF, per germline (reference sequence). The ends were cut back, 4 bases at V and 9 bases at J, with 11 bases in the middle. The CDR3 runs 12 residues. The CDR3 loop reads CATSKWRGTQYF. The CDR3 DNA reads as TGTGCCACCAGCAAGTGGCGAGGAACGCAGTATTTT.

V gene TRBV15 combines with J gene TRBJ1-5; D is ambiguous. With 0 bases removed from V and 6 bases from J, the gap between germline ends came to 15 bases. This CDR3 has 16 residues. In germline, CDR1 is LNHNV, CDR2 YYDKDF (reference sequence). CDR3 in amino acids: CATSRDQLIRRQPQHF. CDR3 bases: TGTGCCACCAGCAGAGATCAATTAATCAGGCGTCAGCCCCAGCATTTT.

Only a few counts were recorded for this clone. The rearrangement uses TRBV14 and TRBJ2-1; D is possibly TRBD1 (6 bases). Deletions cut 3 bases from V and 3 bases from J, with 15 bases between. The CDR3 loop spans 16 amino acids. CDR1 and CDR2 (germline): SGHDN, FVKESK. Here the CDR3 DNA reads TGTGCCAGCAGCCAGATTCGGGACATCGGCTACAATGAGCAGTTCTTC. Protein product: CASSQIRDIGYNEQFF.

The chain employs TRBV24-1 and TRBJ2-3, with TRBD2 identical over 12 bases. CDR1 and CDR2 (germline): KGHDR, SFDVKD. V lost 4 bases and J lost 4; bases outside the gene matches: 5. The CDR3 runs 16 residues. CDR3: CATSDRTSGKSDTQYF. CDR3 coding DNA: TGTGCCACCAGTGACAGGACTAGCGGGAAGTCAGATACGCAGTATTTT.

The V call is TRBV21-1, the J call TRBJ1-5; the table gives TRBD1 as D, unverified against the DNA. TRBV21-1 is deemed a pseudogene. CDR3 length: 15 residues. The CDR3 bases are TGTGCCAGCACCCCACGAAGGCAGGGGAGTCAGCCCCAGCATTTT. It translates to CASTPRRQGSQPQHF.

This chain connects TRBV20-1 to TRBJ1-2, with D perhaps TRBD1 (5 bases). Germline loops: CDR1 DFQATT, CDR2 SNEGSKA (reference sequence). The V and J ends lost 5 bases and 4 bases respectively, with 8 bases between them. The CDR3 sequence is 11 residues long. CDR3 sequence (DNA): TGCAGTGCTTCCGACAGCTATGGCTACACCTTC. Translation: CSASDSYGYTF.

V is TRBV5-6 and J is TRBJ1-5; D not certain. The CDR3 is made up of 15 amino acids. The germline CDR1 and CDR2 sequences are SGHDT and YYEEEE. V was clipped by 0 bases and J by 9 bases, with 16 bases between them. CDR3 amino acids: CASSLGSHSSLPQHF. The CDR3 DNA reads as TGTGCCAGCAGCTTGGGAAGCCACAGTTCGCTGCCCCAGCATTTT. Combining the CDR3 with reference TRBV5-6 and TRBJ1-5 gives the whole variable domain DAGVTQSPTHLIKTRGQQVTLRCSPKSGHDTVSWYQQALGQGPQFIFQYYEEEERQRGNFPDRFSGHQFPNYSSELNVNALLLGDSALYLCASSLGSHSSLPQHFGDGTRLSIL.

This clone occurred once. The genes are TRBV10-3 and TRBJ2-3, with TRBD1 matching over 10 bases. This CDR3 has 17 residues. V dropped 0 bases and J dropped 3; count of bases not matched to a gene: 6. The germline V gene has CDR1 ENHRY and CDR2 SYGVKD. The CDR3 sequence is CAISESSTGGGTDTQYF. CDR3 sequence (DNA): TGTGCCATCAGTGAGTCCTCGACAGGGGGCGGAACAGATACGCAGTATTTT.

V and J are TRBV27 and TRBJ2-6; maybe TRBD1 (6 bases). The CDR3 totals 18 residues. The V gene's germline CDR1 is MNHEY and CDR2 SMNVEV (reference sequence). V lost 0 bases and J 1 base, leaving 13 bases between the germline ends. This chain's CDR3 is CASSLSAGAGSGANVLTF. Written as DNA, the CDR3 is TGTGCCAGCAGTTTATCTGCAGGGGCCGGGTCTGGGGCCAACGTCCTGACTTTC.

This chain uses TRBV2 with TRBJ1-5; TRBD1 aligns across 7 bases. CDR3 length: 12 amino acids. With V trimmed by 9 bases and J by 5 bases, 4 bases remained unmatched. Per the germline V gene, CDR1 is SNHLY and CDR2 is FYNNEI. CDR3 sequence (DNA): TGTGCCAGTGGGGACAGCCATCAGCCCCAGCATTTT. Protein sequence: CASGDSHQPQHF.

This clone appeared a few times. The rearrangement joins TRBV7-9 to TRBJ1-2; the D gene is possibly TRBD1 (5 bases). The germline V gene encodes CDR1 SEHNR and CDR2 FQNEAQ (reference sequence). Trimming stripped 3 bases from V and 7 bases from J, with 15 bases between. The CDR3 is made up of 14 amino acids. The CDR3 bases are TGTGCCAGCAGCTTTGATAGGGGCGCTTTTGGCTACACCTTC. Protein product: CASSFDRGAFGYTF.